The 15 T cell receptor beta chains listed next were all sequenced from one sample in a study of T cell changes during pregnancy in multiple sclerosis. The protocol was immunoSEQ multiplex PCR, while the TCRdb copy is restricted to in-frame clones and leaves out a portion. The table shows roughly 110,000 clones, with roughly 92% occurring only once. The material sequenced was peripheral blood, taken in the third trimester of pregnancy. These receptors all stem from a female donor in good health, enrolled as a control in a pregnancy study.

The rearrangement uses TRBV4-2 and TRBJ1-2, with D possibly matching TRBD1 (5 bases). Per germline, CDR1 LGHNA and CDR2 YNFKEQ. V lost 7 bases and J lost 4, with 16 bases in between. This CDR3 contains 14 residues. This CDR3 is CASTGGVLGYGYTF. CDR3 bases: TGTGCCAGCACGGGGGGGGTTTTGGGCTATGGCTACACCTTC.

The chain employs TRBV10-3 and TRBJ1-2; possibly TRBD1 for D (6 bases). CDR3 length equals 13 residues. The V end lost 6 bases, the J end lost 4 bases, and 12 bases lay between the germline ends. The germline V gene has CDR1 ENHRY and CDR2 SYGVKD. The CDR3 protein is CAISSDRLYGYTF. CDR3 in DNA: TGTGCCATCAGCAGCGACAGGCTCTATGGCTACACCTTC.

The rearrangement joins TRBV7-2 to TRBJ2-7; 8 bases align to TRBD1. The CDR3 loop spans 14 amino acids. The V segment lost 4 bases and the J segment 5 bases; nucleotides outside the gene matches: 7. Germline V CDR1 and CDR2: SGHTA, FQGNSA. CDR3 in DNA: TGTGCCAGCAGCTACGGACAGGGATCGAACGAGCAGTACTTC. It specifies CASSYGQGSNEQYF.

With respect to this clone: Compared with germline, one end of the junction differs, possibly owing to a read error. This chain connects TRBV19 to TRBJ1-1, with 7 bases aligning to TRBD1. Germline values: CDR1 LNHDA, CDR2 SQIVND (reference sequence). This CDR3 has 13 residues. The CDR3 sequence is CASSVDRDTEAFF. CDR3 in DNA: TGTGCCAGTAGTGTAGACAGGGACACTGAAGCTTTCTTT.

The chain carries TRBV18 and TRBJ1-3; TRBD1 aligns across 9 bases. The germline gives CDR1 KGHSH, CDR2 LQKENI. J was trimmed by 6 bases and V by 3 bases; bases with no gene match: 3. CDR3 size: 14 residues. Here the CDR3 reads CASSPRTGENTIYF. CDR3 coding DNA: TGTGCCAGCTCACCGCGGACAGGGGAAAACACCATATATTTT.

J is TRBJ2-7 and V is TRBV5-5, with TRBD2 matching 7 bases. The V segment lost 4 bases and the J segment 5 bases; nucleotides outside the gene matches: 0. The CDR3 totals 11 residues. Germline loops: CDR1 SGHKS, CDR2 YYEKEE (reference sequence). The CDR3 coding sequence is TGTGCCAGCAGCCGGGGGGACGAGCAGTACTTC. Translating gives CASSRGDEQYF. The whole variable domain, remainder taken from reference TRBV5-5 and TRBJ2-7, is DAGVTQSPTHLIKTRGQQVTLRCSPISGHKSVSWYQQVLGQGPQFIFQYYEKEERGRGNFPDRFSARQFPNYSSELNVNALLLGDSALYLCASSRGDEQYFGPGTRLTVT.

V is TRBV9 and J is TRBJ2-2; 11 nucleotides line up with TRBD2. V lost 4 bases and J lost 3; bases outside the gene matches: 11. The germline V gene has CDR1 SGDLS and CDR2 YYNGEE. The CDR3 totals 18 residues. CDR3 protein: CASSPRGSGGADTGELFF. CDR3 DNA: TGTGCCAGCAGCCCCCGGGGTAGCGGGGGGGCCGACACCGGGGAGCTGTTTTTT. Using reference TRBV9 and TRBJ2-2 for the parts outside the CDR3, the full variable domain is DSGVTQTPKHLITATGQRVTLRCSPRSGDLSVYWYQQSLDQGLQFLIQYYNGEERAKGNILERFSAQQFPDLHSELNLSSLELGDSALYFCASSPRGSGGADTGELFFGEGSRLTVL.

V and J are TRBV7-9 and TRBJ2-2; D perhaps matches TRBD2 (6 bases). Germline V gene data show CDR1 as SEHNR and CDR2 as FQNEAQ (reference sequence). The CDR3 runs 18 residues. V dropped 0 bases and J dropped 4 bases, with 18 bases sitting between them. CDR3 sequence: CASSLAQLGRGATGELFF. CDR3 nucleotide sequence: TGTGCCAGCAGCTTAGCGCAGTTGGGACGCGGGGCCACCGGGGAGCTGTTTTTT.

This chain joins TRBV9 and TRBJ2-1, with 9 positions matching TRBD2. The CDR3 covers 16 residues. Germline V gene lookup returns CDR1 SGDLS and CDR2 YYNGEE. V was clipped by 0 bases and J by 0 bases; unmatched bases: 1. CDR3 in amino acids: CASSVVAGASYNEQFF. As DNA, the CDR3 is TGTGCCAGCAGCGTAGTAGCGGGGGCCTCCTACAATGAGCAGTTCTTC.

The chain employs TRBV30 and TRBJ1-2; TRBD1 might be the D (6 bases). V was pared by 3 bases and J by 5 bases, with 13 bases between. The CDR3 has 13 residues. Germline V gene data show CDR1 as GTSNPN and CDR2 as SVGIG (reference sequence). CDR3 sequence: CAWSDGQGYGYTF. The CDR3 coding sequence is TGTGCCTGGAGCGATGGCCAGGGGTATGGCTACACCTTC.

V is TRBV2 and J is TRBJ2-7; 10 nucleotides agree with TRBD1. V was clipped by 7 bases and J by 2 bases; unmatched bases: 2. The V gene's germline CDR1 is SNHLY and CDR2 FYNNEI. The CDR3 has 13 amino acids. CDR3 sequence reads: CASKGQGTYEQYF. CDR3 coding DNA: TGTGCCAGCAAGGGACAGGGGACCTACGAGCAGTACTTC. The entire variable domain, with the rest obtained from reference TRBV2 and TRBJ2-7, is as follows: EPEVTQTPSHQVTQMGQEVILRCVPISNHLYFYWYRQILGQKVEFLVSFYNNEISEKSEIFDDQFSVERPDGSNFTLKIRSTKLEDSAMYFCASKGQGTYEQYFGPGTRLTVT.

The chain is built from TRBV4-3 and TRBJ2-5, with 9 bases identical to TRBD2. This CDR3 region has 16 residues. The ends lost 1 base at V and 1 base at J; junction bases unmatched: 4. From germline, CDR1 is LGHNA and CDR2 YSLEER. As DNA, the CDR3 is TGCGCCAGCAGCCAAGTAAGCGGGGGGAGCCAAGAGACCCAGTACTTC. It encodes CASSQVSGGSQETQYF.

The J gene is TRBJ2-1, the V gene TRBV6-5; TRBD2 agrees at 7 bases. Germline CDR1 MNHEY, CDR2 SVGAGI. The CDR3 runs 12 residues. V gave up 2 bases and J gave up 12 bases; unmatched junction bases: 4. The CDR3 loop is CASSYGRGVQFF. The CDR3 DNA reads as TGTGCCAGCAGTTACGGACGGGGGGTGCAGTTCTTC.

CDR3 in amino acids: CSVERGRAEAFF. In DNA, the CDR3 is TGCAGCGTTGAGAGGGGGAGGGCTGAAGCTTTCTTT. This chain uses TRBV29-1 with TRBJ1-1; D perhaps matches TRBD1 (6 bases). Trimming pared 3 bases from V and 6 bases from J, leaving 11 bases between. CDR3 length equals 12 residues. CDR1 and CDR2 (germline): SQVTM, ANQGSEA.

The rearrangement uses TRBV19 and TRBJ1-2, with D perhaps TRBD1 (5 bases). The CDR3 contains 15 residues. V was cut by 0 bases and J by 8 bases, with 16 bases left in between. Germline V lookup: CDR1 LNHDA, CDR2 SQIVND (reference sequence). CDR3: CASSIDPAGAGGYTF. The CDR3 DNA reads as TGTGCCAGTAGTATAGATCCCGCCGGGGCGGGAGGCTACACCTTC.